Presented here are 8 T cell receptor beta chains from one specimen sequenced in a study of cytomegalovirus exposure and HLA in healthy donors (TCRdb year 2017). The library was obtained by the immunoSEQ multiplex PCR assay. The multiplex PCR relied on a mix of 60 forward primers for TCR Vbeta segments and 13 reverse primers for TCR Jbeta segments. TCRdb stores this immuneACCESS table with in-frame sequences only. Part of the clones is absent; in the studies checked, under half of the shortfall reflects unresolved V genes, and no reason is known for the rest. Counted in this sample were roughly 170,000 clones; 80% of them appeared once. 6% to 7.5% of the sample lies in the top ten. The specimen sequenced was PBMCs. Receptor source: a young man in good health and CMV-seropositive.

The chain recombines TRBV2 with TRBJ2-7; D is undetermined. Trimming pared 0 bases from V and 4 bases from J, leaving 10 bases between. The germline gives CDR1 SNHLY, CDR2 FYNNEI. This CDR3 region has 14 residues. CDR3 protein: CASSEASLSYEQYF. CDR3 sequence (DNA): TGTGCCAGCAGTGAAGCTTCCTTATCGTACGAGCAGTACTTC.

The gene calls are TRBV19 and TRBJ2-3; D is possibly TRBD2 (6 bases). Deletions cut 1 base from V and 6 bases from J, with 17 bases between. The germline V gene encodes CDR1 LNHDA and CDR2 SQIVND (reference sequence). The CDR3 has 16 residues. This chain's CDR3 is CASSIVSGVGHDTQYF. Here the CDR3 DNA reads TGTGCCAGTAGTATAGTTTCGGGAGTGGGTCACGATACGCAGTATTTT.

The rearrangement joins TRBV7-8 to TRBJ1-5; no clear D gene. V lost 1 base to trimming and J lost 4 bases, with 23 bases between them. This CDR3 has 19 residues. Germline lookup yields CDR1 SGHVS and CDR2 FQNEAQ. The CDR3: CASSLVRTLAGQKNQPQHF. CDR3 DNA: TGTGCCAGCAGCTTAGTGAGGACTTTGGCCGGGCAAAAGAATCAGCCCCAGCATTTT.

The chain is built from TRBV7-3 and TRBJ2-7; TRBD2 matches at 12 bases. Per germline, CDR1 SGHTA and CDR2 FQGTGA. This CDR3 is built from 15 residues. V trimming: 6 bases; J trimming: 3 bases; junction bases outside the gene matches: 6. CDR3 region: CASSPTSGRLYEQYF. In DNA form, the CDR3 reads TGTGCCAGCAGTCCTACTAGCGGGAGGCTCTACGAGCAGTACTTC. Full variable domain (missing parts from reference TRBV7-3 and TRBJ2-7): GAGVSQTPSNKVTEKGKYVELRCDPISGHTALYWYRQSLGQGPEFLIYFQGTGAADDSGLPNDRFFAVRPEGSVSTLKIQRTERGDSAVYLCASSPTSGRLYEQYFGPGTRLTVT.

V usage is TRBV9 and J usage is TRBJ2-2, with TRBD2 matching 7 bases. The CDR3 has 15 amino acids. Germline trimming cut 3 bases from V and 1 base from J; bases unmatched to any gene: 3. CDR1 is SGDLS and CDR2 is YYNGEE in the germline V gene. The chain's CDR3 is CASSASGVNTGELFF. DNA of the CDR3: TGTGCCAGCAGCGCCAGCGGGGTGAACACCGGGGAGCTGTTTTTT.

The chain combines TRBV25-1 with TRBJ2-6, with 10 bases aligning to TRBD1. This CDR3 is built from 17 residues. J lost 0 bases, V lost 5 bases, and 4 bases had no gene match. Germline lookup yields CDR1 MGHDK and CDR2 SYGVNS. CDR3: CASSPRTGGSGANVLTF. The DNA for the CDR3 is TGTGCCAGCAGTCCCCGGACAGGGGGCTCTGGGGCCAACGTCCTGACTTTC.

The chain combines TRBV10-3 with TRBJ1-1; D call uncertain. V lost 4 bases and J lost 5, with 17 bases in between. CDR1 and CDR2 (germline): ENHRY, SYGVKD. The CDR3 runs to 15 residues. The CDR3 bases are TGTGCCATCAGTGCACGGCTACCTGCGGAAACTGAAGCTTTCTTT. As protein: CAISARLPAETEAFF.

This chain links TRBV9 with TRBJ2-2; no reliable D call. The germline V gene has CDR1 SGDLS and CDR2 YYNGEE. Deletions cut 4 bases from V and 0 bases from J, with 10 bases between. The CDR3 has 15 amino acids. CDR3 residues: CASSTTSANTGELFF. CDR3 in DNA: TGTGCCAGCAGCACTACTTCCGCGAACACCGGGGAGCTGTTTTTT.